Below are 20 T cell receptor beta chains sequenced from a single sample in a study of technical replicates of blood from a handful of donors. Here immunoSEQ multiplex PCR was the method, and the copy in TCRdb shows in-frame clones only, minus some. This table holds over 85,000 clones, about 96% found once. The sequencing input was T cells isolated from PBMCs. These receptors originate from a human donor in good health.

This chain uses TRBV9 with TRBJ2-1, with D possibly being TRBD2 (6 bases). Trimming cost V 3 bases and J 5 bases, with 12 bases left between them. The CDR3 length is 14 residues. Germline values: CDR1 SGDLS, CDR2 YYNGEE. The CDR3, as DNA: TGTGCCAGCAGCGGTAGCGGTATAAACAATGAGCAGTTCTTC. Its translation: CASSGSGINNEQFF.

The chain uses TRBV11-2 and TRBJ1-2; D is possibly TRBD1 (5 bases). This CDR3 is 16 amino acids long. CDR1 SGHAT and CDR2 FQNNGV come from the germline V gene. Trimming stripped 6 bases from V and 4 bases from J, with 21 bases between. The CDR3 coding sequence is TGTGCCAGCAGGCGGGCCGGGGGGGATCCTTCCTATGGCTACACCTTC. Its translation: CASRRAGGDPSYGYTF. The entire variable domain, with the rest obtained from reference TRBV11-2 and TRBJ1-2, is as follows: EAGVAQSPRYKIIEKRQSVAFWCNPISGHATLYWYQQILGQGPKLLIQFQNNGVVDDSQLPKDRFSAERLKGVDSTLKIQPAKLEDSAVYLCASRRAGGDPSYGYTFGSGTRLTVV.

The chain joins TRBV6-5 to TRBJ2-2, with a weak D call TRBD2 (7 bases). The V end lost 4 bases, the J end lost 6 bases, and 12 bases lay between the germline ends. Germline V lookup: CDR1 MNHEY, CDR2 SVGAGI. The CDR3 contains 14 residues. The CDR3, as DNA: TGTGCCAGCAGTTGGGGCGGGGGCTCCGGGGAGCTGTTTTTT. This sequence encodes CASSWGGGSGELFF.

V is TRBV4-2 and J is TRBJ1-1; no definite D call. Looked up from germline, CDR1 is LGHNA and CDR2 is YNFKEQ. The CDR3 has 15 amino acids. V lost 1 base and J lost 3, with 12 bases in between. CDR3 DNA: TGTGCCAGCAGCCAAGCATCCGGGTTGGACACTGAAGCTTTCTTT. Translated: CASSQASGLDTEAFF.

This CDR3 is CASSVDMPSSYNEQFF. Written as DNA, the CDR3 is TGTGCCAGTAGTGTTGACATGCCGAGCTCCTACAATGAGCAGTTCTTC. The V and J genes are TRBV19 and TRBJ2-1; no firm D call. This CDR3 comprises 16 residues. Between the trimmed V and J ends, which lost 5 bases and 0 bases, there was a span of 14 bases. Germline CDR1 and CDR2: LNHDA and SQIVND (reference sequence).

The chain links TRBV5-8 to TRBJ2-7; TRBD2 agrees at 14 bases. Looked up from germline, CDR1 is SGHTS and CDR2 is YDEGEE. J gave up 7 bases and V 5 bases, and 8 bases lay outside the gene matches. There are 15 residues in the CDR3. The CDR3 is CASSQGLAGVEEQYF. The CDR3 coding sequence is TGTGCCAGCAGTCAGGGACTAGCGGGAGTAGAGGAGCAGTACTTC.

The V and J genes are TRBV27 and TRBJ2-7; TRBD2 aligns across 9 bases. The CDR3 covers 15 residues. CDR1 MNHEY and CDR2 SMNVEV come from the germline V gene (reference sequence). V lost 3 bases, J lost 2 bases, and 5 bases stayed unmatched. CDR3 residues: CASSLREGYPYEQYF. CDR3 DNA sequence: TGTGCCAGCAGTTTGCGGGAGGGTTATCCCTACGAGCAGTACTTC.

The V gene is TRBV4-1, the J gene TRBJ1-1; tentatively, D is TRBD1 (5 bases). V was trimmed by 11 bases and J by 5 bases, leaving 15 bases between them. Germline V gene sequence: CDR1 MGHRA, CDR2 YSYEKL. CDR3 length equals 12 residues. The CDR3 protein is CACGGLGTEAFF. CDR3 bases: TGCGCCTGCGGGGGTCTGGGGACTGAAGCTTTCTTT.

This chain joins TRBV10-3 and TRBJ2-6; possibly TRBD2 for D (5 bases). The V gene's germline CDR1 is ENHRY and CDR2 SYGVKD. The CDR3 extends over 15 amino acids. Trimming cost V 0 bases and J 3 bases, with 6 bases left between them. Here the CDR3 reads CAISESSGGANVLTF. The CDR3 DNA sequence: TGTGCCATCAGTGAGTCGAGCGGTGGGGCCAACGTCCTGACTTTC.

The chain combines TRBV19 with TRBJ2-7; TRBD1 matches 8 bases. The CDR3 totals 14 residues. Germline assignment: CDR1 LNHDA and CDR2 SQIVND (reference sequence). After removal of 4 bases from V and 5 bases from J, the junction contained 7 bases not matched to a gene. CDR3 coding DNA: TGTGCCAGTAGTAACAGGGGGATGGTACACGAGCAGTACTTC. It encodes CASSNRGMVHEQYF.

The rearrangement links TRBV7-2 to TRBJ2-1; possible D gene TRBD2, 5 bases. The germline V and J ends were trimmed by 5 bases and 1 base, with 12 bases remaining between them. This CDR3 spans 15 amino acids. CDR1 is SGHTA and CDR2 is FQGNSA in the germline V gene. The CDR3 loop reads CASSLAGRSYNEQFF. Here the CDR3 DNA reads TGTGCCAGCAGCCTGGCGGGCCGTTCCTACAATGAGCAGTTCTTC.

The CDR3 is CASRPPLGYQETQYF. The CDR3 nucleotides are TGTGCCAGCAGGCCCCCCCTCGGGTACCAAGAGACCCAGTACTTC. This rearrangement joins TRBV7-9 to TRBJ2-5, with unresolved D. Trimming stripped 6 bases from V and 0 bases from J, with 14 bases between. Germline CDR1 SEHNR, CDR2 FQNEAQ (reference sequence). This CDR3 spans 15 amino acids.

The chain recombines TRBV15 with TRBJ2-6; no firm D call. V gave up 0 bases and J gave up 0 bases, with 12 bases separating them. Germline V lookup: CDR1 LNHNV, CDR2 YYDKDF (reference sequence). The CDR3 is made up of 18 amino acids. The CDR3 DNA reads as TGTGCCACCAGCAGAGATATTGCCAGGCGCTCTGGGGCCAACGTCCTGACTTTC. Translated, it gives CATSRDIARRSGANVLTF.

This chain uses TRBV29-1 with TRBJ2-7, with D possibly matching TRBD2 (5 bases). This CDR3 region has 12 residues. V lost 6 bases and J 0 bases, leaving 9 bases between the germline ends. The V gene's germline CDR1 is SQVTM and CDR2 ANQGSEA. The CDR3 DNA follows: TGCAGCGTAAGGACTCACTCCTACGAGCAGTACTTC. Residues: CSVRTHSYEQYF.

The V gene is TRBV10-3, the J gene TRBJ1-2; 8 bases match TRBD1. The CDR3 length is 15 residues. Trimming removed 6 bases from V and 4 bases from J; junction bases left unmatched: 10. Germline CDR1 and CDR2: ENHRY and SYGVKD. Here the CDR3 DNA reads TGTGCCATCAGCCTCGGACAGGGCCTTACCTATGGCTACACCTTC. Translation: CAISLGQGLTYGYTF.

This chain links TRBV5-1 with TRBJ1-4; maybe TRBD1 (5 bases). V lost 0 bases and J 6 bases, leaving 15 bases between the germline ends. Germline loops: CDR1 SGHRS, CDR2 YFSETQ. The CDR3 has 16 amino acids. For the CDR3, the DNA is TGCGCCAGCAGCTTGGCGGACACTCAAGGGGATGAAAAACTGTTTTTT. It codes for CASSLADTQGDEKLFF.

V is TRBV7-2 and J is TRBJ2-7; TRBD2 matches at 10 bases. The CDR3 is 15 residues long. Germline-derived CDR1 and CDR2 are SGHTA and FQGNSA. Unmatched junction bases numbered 11, after V lost 5 bases and J lost 7 bases. The CDR3 nucleotides are TGTGCCAGCAGCGGGGAAGCGGGAGGGCCGGAAGAGCAGTACTTC. Amino acid sequence: CASSGEAGGPEEQYF.

The rearrangement links TRBV11-2 to TRBJ2-1, with no clear D. Germline V gene sequence: CDR1 SGHAT, CDR2 FQNNGV. This CDR3 is 13 amino acids long. V dropped 0 bases and J dropped 6 bases, with 6 bases sitting between them. The CDR3 DNA sequence: TGTGCCAGCAGCTTAGACCTCTCCAATGAGCAGTTCTTC. Encoded protein: CASSLDLSNEQFF.

The J gene is TRBJ2-2, the V gene TRBV4-3, with a possible D match to TRBD2 (5 bases). There are 15 residues in the CDR3. V lost 2 bases, J lost 5 bases, and 12 bases lay in between. From germline, CDR1 is LGHNA and CDR2 YSLEER. The CDR3 protein is CASSQREGGTGELFF. The CDR3 DNA follows: TGCGCCAGCAGCCAACGAGAAGGCGGGACCGGGGAGCTGTTTTTT.

The gene calls are TRBV7-8 and TRBJ2-7; weak D call: TRBD1 (6 bases). The germline V gene has CDR1 SGHVS and CDR2 FQNEAQ. V dropped 5 bases and J dropped 3 bases, with 11 bases sitting between them. The CDR3 spans 13 residues. The DNA for the CDR3 is TGTGCCAGCAGCCAAGGGGGAATCTACGAGCAGTACTTC. Protein product: CASSQGGIYEQYF.